One and the same sample provided the 24 T cell receptor beta chains below, sequenced in a study of cytomegalovirus exposure and HLA in healthy donors. The PCR made use of 60 Vbeta and 13 Jbeta primers. The assay was immunoSEQ multiplex PCR, and TCRdb's table has in-frame clones only and misses some. The table lists around 64,000 clones, roughly nine tenths of them singletons. Material for sequencing was PBMCs. These receptors came from a woman aged 25 to 45 in good health and CMV-seropositive.

The chain recombines TRBV28 with TRBJ2-5; D might be TRBD1 (5 bases). The length of the CDR3 is 15 residues. CDR1 is MDHEN, CDR2 SYDVKM, per germline. V was pared by 2 bases and J by 4 bases, with 14 bases between. CDR3 in amino acids: CASSLRGRVGETQYF. The CDR3 DNA reads as TGTGCCAGCAGTTTAAGGGGTAGGGTCGGAGAGACCCAGTACTTC.

The chain links TRBV6-5 to TRBJ2-7; possibly TRBD1 for D (6 bases). The germline gives CDR1 MNHEY, CDR2 SVGAGI. V lost 3 bases to trimming and J lost 4 bases, with 10 bases between them. This CDR3 spans 13 amino acids. CDR3 sequence (DNA): TGTGCCAGCAGTTATAACAGGGAATACGAGCAGTACTTC. Translation: CASSYNREYEQYF.

The J gene is TRBJ2-7, the V gene TRBV6-5, with 9 bases fitting TRBD1. With V trimmed by 8 bases and J by 5 bases, 7 bases remained unmatched. The CDR3 contains 13 residues. Looked up from germline, CDR1 is MNHEY and CDR2 is SVGAGI. Here the CDR3 DNA reads TGTGCCAGCCCTACAGGGGGCGCGGACGAGCAGTACTTC. Translating it yields CASPTGGADEQYF.

The chain links TRBV7-9 to TRBJ2-5; 10 bases align to TRBD2. The CDR3 sequence is 16 residues long. CDR1 and CDR2 from the germline V gene are SEHNR and FQNEAQ (reference sequence). V dropped 1 base and J dropped 4; count of bases not matched to a gene: 6. The CDR3 DNA is TGTGCCAGCAGCTTAGTTCCTAGCGGGAGCCCAGAGACCCAGTACTTC. It codes for CASSLVPSGSPETQYF.

The chain uses TRBV5-8 and TRBJ2-2; 7 positions match TRBD2. With 6 bases clipped from V and 5 bases from J, the junction kept 4 bases outside the gene matches. Germline loops: CDR1 SGHTS, CDR2 YDEGEE. The CDR3 contains 13 residues. The CDR3 DNA is TGTGCCAGCACTTCGCGGGAGACCGGGGAGCTGTTTTTT. Encoded protein: CASTSRETGELFF.

The rearrangement links TRBV11-2 to TRBJ1-6, with 9 bases matching TRBD1. The V and J ends lost 5 bases and 8 bases, in that order; junction bases with no gene match: 4. CDR3 length: 14 residues. Germline V gene sequence: CDR1 SGHAT, CDR2 FQNNGV. The CDR3 loop reads CASSPRQGDSPLHF. In DNA, the CDR3 is TGTGCCAGCAGCCCACGACAGGGGGATTCACCCCTCCACTTT.

V gene TRBV9 combines with J gene TRBJ2-1; 9 bases match TRBD2. V trimming: 5 bases; J trimming: 4 bases; junction bases outside the gene matches: 7. CDR1 is SGDLS and CDR2 is YYNGEE in the germline V gene. CDR3 length: 15 residues. The DNA of the CDR3 is TGTGCCAGCAGTAACGGACTAGCGATATACAATGAGCAGTTCTTC. Its translation is CASSNGLAIYNEQFF.

The sample holds a few counts of this clone. The chain uses TRBV6-1 and TRBJ1-4; weak D call: TRBD1 (5 bases). Germline V CDR1 and CDR2: MNHNS, SASEGT. This CDR3 is built from 13 residues. Deletions cut 6 bases from V and 4 bases from J, with 9 bases between. CDR3 region: CASRGAHNEKLFF. CDR3 DNA: TGTGCCAGCAGAGGGGCACATAATGAAAAACTGTTTTTT.

The J gene is TRBJ2-5, the V gene TRBV5-1; D is unclear. In germline, CDR1 is SGHRS, CDR2 YFSETQ. The V and J ends lost 1 base and 3 bases respectively, with 7 bases between them. The CDR3 spans 13 residues. The CDR3 nucleotides are TGCGCCAGCAGCTTGTCCGGAGAAGAGACCCAGTACTTC. It translates to CASSLSGEETQYF.

This clone was recorded once. V and J are TRBV19 and TRBJ2-7; no reliable D call. The V gene's germline CDR1 is LNHDA and CDR2 SQIVND (reference sequence). Trimming took off 1 base at V and 3 bases at J, with 13 bases between the two ends. The CDR3 has 15 residues. The CDR3 DNA reads as TGTGCCAGTAGTATAGCAAAGAGGATGATCTACGAGCAGTACTTC. As protein: CASSIAKRMIYEQYF.

J is TRBJ2-7 and V is TRBV5-6; D is unresolved. Trimming removed 3 bases from V and 5 bases from J, with 6 bases in between. The V gene's germline CDR1 is SGHDT and CDR2 YYEEEE. The CDR3 is made up of 11 amino acids. The CDR3 DNA follows: TGTGCCAGCAGCTATTTTAACGAGCAGTACTTC. This sequence encodes CASSYFNEQYF.

This clone is a singleton in its sample. V usage is TRBV6-4 and J usage is TRBJ2-7; 7 bases line up with TRBD2. This CDR3 spans 14 amino acids. The germline gives CDR1 MRHNA, CDR2 SNTAGT. V shed 1 base and J 4 bases; nucleotides not matched to a gene: 4. In nucleotides, the CDR3 is TGTGCCAGCAGTGACTTCGCGGGAGATTACGAGCAGTACTTC. Its translation: CASSDFAGDYEQYF.

The rearrangement links TRBV6-1 to TRBJ2-5; possibly TRBD1 for D (7 bases). Germline V gives CDR1 MNHNS, CDR2 SASEGT. The ends were cut back, 2 bases at V and 9 bases at J, with 13 bases in the middle. This CDR3 spans 13 amino acids. The CDR3 DNA reads as TGTGCCAGCAGTGAATCGGGCAGGGGGGCCCAGTACTTC. This encodes CASSESGRGAQYF.

The rearrangement links TRBV15 to TRBJ1-4; D is perhaps TRBD1 (5 bases). CDR1 is LNHNV, CDR2 YYDKDF, per germline (reference sequence). The CDR3 length is 13 residues. Between the trimmed V and J ends, which lost 1 base and 8 bases, there was a span of 8 bases. CDR3 sequence (DNA): TGTGCCACCAGCAGAGGCCGGGGGGAAAAACTGTTTTTT. It specifies CATSRGRGEKLFF. Together with reference TRBV15 and TRBJ1-4, the CDR3 gives the full variable domain: DAMVIQNPRYQVTQFGKPVTLSCSQTLNHNVMYWYQQKSSQAPKLLFHYYDKDFNNEADTPDNFQSRRPNTSFCFLDIRSPGLGDTAMYLCATSRGRGEKLFFGSGTQLSVL.

V usage is TRBV5-1 and J usage is TRBJ1-3; D not resolved. This CDR3 is 15 amino acids long. The V end lost 3 bases, the J end lost 2 bases, and 12 bases lay between the germline ends. Germline assignment: CDR1 SGHRS and CDR2 YFSETQ. The CDR3 loop is CASSSSTETGNTIYF. CDR3 nucleotide sequence: TGCGCCAGCAGCTCTTCGACGGAGACTGGAAACACCATATATTTT.

The chain couples TRBV5-1 to TRBJ2-7; 9 bases fit TRBD1. The CDR3 loop spans 14 amino acids. Germline CDR1 reads SGHRS; CDR2 reads YFSETQ. J was trimmed by 9 bases and V by 3 bases; bases with no gene match: 10. The CDR3 region has the DNA TGCGCCAGCAGCTCCGGGGACAGGGATGATGGGCAGTACTTC. It is translated as CASSSGDRDDGQYF.

This clone was detected once. V and J are TRBV5-5 and TRBJ1-5; D not resolved. V shed 4 bases and J shed 1 base, with 9 bases lying between them. The CDR3 is 14 amino acids. Germline V gene lookup returns CDR1 SGHKS and CDR2 YYEKEE (reference sequence). The CDR3 loop reads CASSLFLSNQPQHF. The CDR3 DNA reads TGTGCCAGCAGCCTCTTTTTGAGCAATCAGCCCCAGCATTTT.

The V gene is TRBV4-2, the J gene TRBJ2-5; 9 bases match TRBD2. This CDR3 region has 16 residues. The V gene's germline CDR1 is LGHNA and CDR2 YNFKEQ. The V segment lost 1 base and the J segment 5 bases; nucleotides outside the gene matches: 8. CDR3: CASSQGKVAGAETQYF. Here the CDR3 DNA reads TGTGCCAGCAGCCAAGGGAAGGTAGCGGGAGCGGAGACCCAGTACTTC.

For the CDR3, the DNA is TGTGCCAGCAGCTTAGTAGCGGGGAGCTCCTACAATGAGCAGTTCTTC. It encodes CASSLVAGSSYNEQFF. The chain carries TRBV7-9 and TRBJ2-1; 8 bases map to TRBD2. Germline V lookup: CDR1 SEHNR, CDR2 FQNEAQ (reference sequence). Trimming took 1 base from V and 0 from J; bases not matched to a gene: 2. The length of the CDR3 is 16 residues.

The chain recombines TRBV7-8 with TRBJ2-3; TRBD1 matches 9 bases. V lost 0 bases to trimming and J lost 6 bases; unmatched junction nucleotides: 10. CDR3 length: 17 residues. Germline V gene sequence: CDR1 SGHVS, CDR2 FQNEAQ. As DNA, the CDR3 is TGTGCCAGCAGCTTAGCGCCGGGACAGGGCCTTTTGGATACGCAGTATTTT. As protein: CASSLAPGQGLLDTQYF.

V is TRBV20-1 and J is TRBJ1-1; D is unclear. Trimming removed 5 bases from V and 5 bases from J, with 9 bases in between. The germline gives CDR1 DFQATT, CDR2 SNEGSKA (reference sequence). The length of the CDR3 is 11 residues. The CDR3 coding sequence is TGCAGTGCTCGACTAGGGACTGAAGCTTTCTTT. Its protein product is CSARLGTEAFF.

This clone was picked up one time. The V call is TRBV18, the J call TRBJ2-7, with 12 positions matching TRBD2. With V trimmed by 1 base and J by 5 bases, 6 bases remained unmatched. CDR3 length: 16 residues. CDR1 and CDR2 from the germline V gene are KGHSH and LQKENI. The CDR3 region is CASSPRLAGAVNEQYF. CDR3 coding DNA: TGTGCCAGCTCACCACGACTAGCGGGAGCAGTTAACGAGCAGTACTTC.

V and J are TRBV5-4 and TRBJ1-2; D is possibly TRBD1 (6 bases). Trimming removed 4 bases at V and 2 bases at J, with 12 bases between. Per germline, CDR1 SGHNT and CDR2 YYREEE (reference sequence). This CDR3 spans 14 amino acids. CDR3: CASSTVQGNYGYTF. In DNA, the CDR3 is TGTGCCAGCAGCACGGTACAGGGAAACTATGGCTACACCTTC.

The rearrangement links TRBV11-2 to TRBJ2-7; 8 bases are shared with TRBD2. The CDR3 runs 14 residues. The junction had 6 bases not matched to a gene; V was cut back by 3 bases and J by 5 bases. Germline V gene lookup returns CDR1 SGHAT and CDR2 FQNNGV. The CDR3 sequence is CASSLAGGGDEQYF. CDR3 in DNA: TGTGCCAGCAGCTTGGCGGGGGGTGGGGACGAGCAGTACTTC.